The next 6 T cell receptor beta chains were all read from a single sample in a study of blood T cells in healthy people across ages. Primers used in a second PCR of roughly 7 to 12 cycles were a sample-barcoded 5' primer and a J-beta primer mix. TCRdb re-called the 5' RACE reads with MiXCR, one entry per CDR3 protein. The table records 750,000 to 950,000 distinct CDR3 sequences, around 29% of them present only once. The sample was also linked to a second study, of T cells of mothers and their children.

The source material was blood. The receptor set was obtained from a woman aged 35 to 49 in good health.

J is TRBJ2-6 and V is TRBV28, with TRBD2 matching 11 bases. This CDR3 has 15 residues. Germline V gene data show CDR1 as MDHEN and CDR2 as SYDVKM. The trim removed 6 bases at V and 8 bases at J, leaving 6 bases unmatched. DNA of the CDR3: TGTGCCAGCAGCCTTCTAGCGGGAGGCTCCAACGTCCTGACTTTC. Its protein is CASSLLAGGSNVLTF.

This clonotype was detected many times. V gene TRBV7-3 combines with J gene TRBJ2-1; D is ambiguous. The V end was cut by 5 bases, the J end by 6 bases, with 11 bases between. In germline, CDR1 is SGHTA, CDR2 FQGTGA. The CDR3 has 13 residues. The DNA of the CDR3 is TGTGCCAGCAGCCTTGAGGCCCTCAATGAGCAGTTCTTC. Residues: CASSLEALNEQFF.

On this clonotype: Just one base apart from a much larger clone, this may be a read error. J is TRBJ2-7 and V is TRBV6-1, with D perhaps TRBD1 or TRBD2 (5 bases each). Germline V gene sequence: CDR1 MNHNS, CDR2 SASEGT. The CDR3 is 15 residues long. CDR3 sequence (DNA): TGTGCCAGCAGTGAGTGGACATTCGCGGGCTACGGGCAGTACTTC. It is translated as CASSEWTFAGYGQYF.

The V and J genes are TRBV2 and TRBJ2-3, with D perhaps TRBD2 (5 bases). The ends were cut back, 4 bases at V and 1 base at J, with 9 bases in the middle. Germline V CDR1 and CDR2: SNHLY, FYNNEI. The CDR3 covers 14 residues. The CDR3 sequence: CASSGRYRTDTQYF. The CDR3 coding sequence is TGTGCCAGCAGTGGGAGGTACCGCACAGATACGCAGTATTTT.

This clonotype was seen many times. The chain couples TRBV6-5 to TRBJ1-2; unclear D gene. The CDR3 is 14 amino acids. Germline V lookup: CDR1 MNHEY, CDR2 SVGAGI. The ends were cut back, 8 bases at V and 1 base at J, with 14 bases in the middle. CDR3: CASGIHNLNYGYTF. DNA for the CDR3: TGTGCCAGCGGTATACACAACCTTAACTATGGCTACACCTTC.

J is TRBJ2-3 and V is TRBV2; 7 bases match TRBD2. The germline V gene has CDR1 SNHLY and CDR2 FYNNEI. CDR3 length: 13 amino acids. V was pared by 6 bases and J by 4 bases, with 4 bases of the junction left unmatched. The CDR3 DNA sequence: TGTGCCAGCAGGTACAGCGGGGCAGATACGCAGTATTTT. Residues: CASRYSGADTQYF.